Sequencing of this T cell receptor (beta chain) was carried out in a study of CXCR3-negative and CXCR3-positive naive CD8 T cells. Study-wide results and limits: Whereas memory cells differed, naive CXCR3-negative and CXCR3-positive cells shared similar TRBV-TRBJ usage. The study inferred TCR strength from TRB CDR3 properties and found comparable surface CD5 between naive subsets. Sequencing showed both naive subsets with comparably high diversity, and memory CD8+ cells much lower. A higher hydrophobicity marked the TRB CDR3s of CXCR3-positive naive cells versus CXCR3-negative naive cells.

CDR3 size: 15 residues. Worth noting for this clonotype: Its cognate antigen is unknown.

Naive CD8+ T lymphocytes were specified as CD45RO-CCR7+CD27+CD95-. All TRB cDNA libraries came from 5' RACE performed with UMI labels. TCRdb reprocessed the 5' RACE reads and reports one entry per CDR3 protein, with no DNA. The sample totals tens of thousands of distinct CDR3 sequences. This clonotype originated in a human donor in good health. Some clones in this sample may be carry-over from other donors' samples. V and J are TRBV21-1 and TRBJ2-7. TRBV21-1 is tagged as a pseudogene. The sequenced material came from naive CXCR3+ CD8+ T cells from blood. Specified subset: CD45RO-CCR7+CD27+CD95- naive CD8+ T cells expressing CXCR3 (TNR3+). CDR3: CASSRYSGRPHEQYF.